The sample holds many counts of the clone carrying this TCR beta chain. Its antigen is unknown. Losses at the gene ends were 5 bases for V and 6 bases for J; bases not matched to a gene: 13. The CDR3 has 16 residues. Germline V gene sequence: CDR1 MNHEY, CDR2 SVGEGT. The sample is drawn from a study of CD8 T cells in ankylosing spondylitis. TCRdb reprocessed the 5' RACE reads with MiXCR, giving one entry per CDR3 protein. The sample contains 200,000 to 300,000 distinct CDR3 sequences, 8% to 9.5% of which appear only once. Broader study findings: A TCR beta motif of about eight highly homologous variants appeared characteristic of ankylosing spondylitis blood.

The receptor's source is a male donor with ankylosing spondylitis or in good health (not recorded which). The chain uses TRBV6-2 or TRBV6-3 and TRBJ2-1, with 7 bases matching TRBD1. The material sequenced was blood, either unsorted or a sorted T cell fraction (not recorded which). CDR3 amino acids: CASSSLGGRGVNEQFF. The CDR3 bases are TGTGCCAGCAGTAGCCTAGGGGGCCGAGGAGTCAATGAGCAGTTCTTC.